These 18 T cell receptor beta chains came from one sample sequenced in a study of blood T cell repertoires in COVID-19. Libraries were prepared by immunoSEQ multiplex PCR; TCRdb keeps only in-frame clonotypes and omits some of them. The sample has around 58,000 clones; 65% to 85% are singletons. The sample was PBMCs or T cells enriched from blood (not recorded which). All receptors derive from a woman in her 40s with acute COVID-19.

This chain connects TRBV27 to TRBJ2-3, with D tentatively TRBD2 (5 bases). Germline loops: CDR1 MNHEY, CDR2 SMNVEV (reference sequence). The CDR3 has 15 residues. Deletions cut 8 bases from V and 6 bases from J, with 21 bases between. CDR3 residues: CASESRGSVYDTQYF. CDR3 coding DNA: TGTGCCAGCGAGTCCCGGGGATCGGTCTACGATACGCAGTATTTT.

The chain recombines TRBV10-2 with TRBJ1-2, with 7 bases that match TRBD1. Germline V CDR1 and CDR2: WSHSY, SAAADI. The CDR3 totals 15 residues. J gave up 6 bases and V 2 bases, and 9 bases lay outside the gene matches. The CDR3 loop reads CASSERQGRLHGYTF. For the CDR3, the DNA is TGCGCCAGCAGTGAGAGACAGGGTCGGCTTCATGGCTACACCTTC.

This clone was seen a handful of times. The same CDR3 arises from other DNA sequences in this sample as well. The genes are TRBV13 and TRBJ2-2; 7 bases fit TRBD1. V lost 4 bases to trimming and J lost 0 bases; unmatched junction nucleotides: 5. The CDR3 has 16 residues. Germline V CDR1 and CDR2: PRHDT, FYEKMQ (reference sequence). DNA for the CDR3: TGTGCCAGCAGCTCCCAGACAGGGACGAACACCGGGGAGCTGTTTTTT. It translates to CASSSQTGTNTGELFF.

This clone was found a few times. The V gene is TRBV7-9, the J gene TRBJ1-6; D not resolved. Germline lookup yields CDR1 SEHNR and CDR2 FQNEAQ (reference sequence). Trimming left V 5 bases short and J 14 bases short, with 16 bases between. The CDR3 covers 13 residues. CDR3 DNA: TGTGCCAGCAGCCCCACCTCCCTGAGGTCCCTCCACTTT. Protein sequence: CASSPTSLRSLHF.

The CDR3 DNA reads as TGTGCCACCAGTGATCCCAGACTAGCGGGAGGGTCTAATGAGCAGTTCTTC. Its protein is CATSDPRLAGGSNEQFF. The V gene is TRBV24-1, the J gene TRBJ2-1; 14 nucleotides align to TRBD2. V lost 3 bases to trimming and J lost 7 bases; unmatched junction nucleotides: 7. This CDR3 contains 17 residues. Germline loops: CDR1 KGHDR, CDR2 SFDVKD.

The chain has TRBV24-1 and TRBJ1-1; the D is unclear. CDR3 length: 14 amino acids. In germline, CDR1 is KGHDR, CDR2 SFDVKD. V was clipped by 2 bases and J by 3 bases, with 9 bases between them. The CDR3 coding sequence is TGTGCCACCAGTGATTCGGGAGGTCACACTGAAGCTTTCTTT. This encodes CATSDSGGHTEAFF.

This rearrangement joins TRBV4-1 to TRBJ2-6; weak D call: TRBD1 (6 bases). The CDR3 runs to 19 residues. V lost 1 base, J lost 0 bases, and 16 bases lay in between. The V gene's germline CDR1 is MGHRA and CDR2 YSYEKL. This chain's CDR3 is CASSQVYPGDASGANVLTF. For the CDR3, the DNA is TGCGCCAGCAGCCAAGTTTATCCAGGGGACGCCTCTGGGGCCAACGTCCTGACTTTC.

The chain carries TRBV11-3 and TRBJ2-1; D call uncertain. V lost 0 bases and J lost 9, with 6 bases in between. CDR3 size: 12 residues. Germline values: CDR1 SGHNT, CDR2 YENEEA. CDR3 in amino acids: CASSLDHSEQFF. In DNA form, the CDR3 reads TGTGCCAGCAGCTTAGATCATTCTGAGCAGTTCTTC.

V is TRBV19 and J is TRBJ2-1; the match to TRBD2 covers 11 bases. This CDR3 is built from 17 residues. Trimming cost V 3 bases and J 2 bases; bases outside gene matches: 6. Germline lookup yields CDR1 LNHDA and CDR2 SQIVND (reference sequence). In DNA form, the CDR3 reads TGTGCCAGTAGTATCCTGACTAGCGGGAAGACCTACAATGAGCAGTTCTTC. Protein product: CASSILTSGKTYNEQFF.

This clone was counted once. The V and J genes are TRBV9 and TRBJ1-3; TRBD1 is a possible D gene (6 bases). From germline, CDR1 is SGDLS and CDR2 YYNGEE. The CDR3 has 14 residues. Trimming pared 3 bases from V and 2 bases from J, leaving 9 bases between. The chain's CDR3 is CASSAQGTGNTIYF. The CDR3 nucleotides are TGTGCCAGCAGCGCTCAGGGGACTGGAAACACCATATATTTT.

This rearrangement joins TRBV23-1 to TRBJ2-3; 8 positions agree with TRBD2. TRBV23-1 is sorted into the ORF group, with uncertain function. The J segment lost 4 bases and the V segment lost 0 bases, leaving 12 bases of the junction unmatched. This CDR3 contains 18 residues. The CDR3 here is CASSQSPSPAGGPDTQYF. The CDR3 coding sequence is TGCGCCAGCAGTCAATCTCCCTCTCCCGCGGGAGGCCCAGATACGCAGTATTTT.

This chain links TRBV4-1 with TRBJ2-5; D possibly corresponds to TRBD2 (6 bases). The CDR3 loop spans 15 amino acids. V was pared by 4 bases and J by 5 bases, with 17 bases between. Germline values: CDR1 MGHRA, CDR2 YSYEKL. The CDR3 DNA reads as TGCGCCAGCAGCCGACTAGTGGAAATTTGGGAGACCCAGTACTTC. Translated: CASSRLVEIWETQYF.

The rearrangement links TRBV28 to TRBJ2-4, with 7 bases identical to TRBD2. This CDR3 comprises 17 residues. V trimming: 5 bases; J trimming: 2 bases; junction bases outside the gene matches: 12. Germline CDR1 reads MDHEN; CDR2 reads SYDVKM. The CDR3 loop reads CASSPRGIADTKNIQYF. The CDR3 DNA is TGTGCCAGCAGTCCGCGGGGGATAGCGGATACCAAAAACATTCAGTACTTC.

This chain links TRBV10-1 with TRBJ1-4; tentatively, D is TRBD1 (5 bases). The CDR3 extends over 15 amino acids. Per germline, CDR1 WNHNN and CDR2 SYGVQD (reference sequence). Trimming pared 3 bases from V and 4 bases from J, leaving 12 bases between. DNA of the CDR3: TGCGCCAGCAGTGAATTACAGGTCGATAATGAAAAACTGTTTTTT. It encodes CASSELQVDNEKLFF.

The rearrangement links TRBV19 to TRBJ1-5; 9 positions match TRBD1. The V segment lost 6 bases and the J segment 2 bases; nucleotides outside the gene matches: 11. Germline assignment: CDR1 LNHDA and CDR2 SQIVND (reference sequence). This CDR3 comprises 17 residues. CDR3 region: CASSGTGPSRGNQPQHF. CDR3 nucleotide sequence: TGTGCCAGTAGCGGGACAGGGCCATCGAGGGGCAATCAGCCCCAGCATTTT.

The rearrangement links TRBV5-1 to TRBJ2-7, with 14 bases fitting TRBD2. Germline values: CDR1 SGHRS, CDR2 YFSETQ. After removal of 7 bases from V and 4 bases from J, the junction contained 10 bases not matched to a gene. CDR3 length: 16 amino acids. This CDR3 is CASAGLAGVAVYEQYF. The CDR3 nucleotides read TGCGCCAGCGCGGGACTAGCGGGAGTTGCTGTATACGAGCAGTACTTC.

The chain employs TRBV27 and TRBJ2-7; a weak D match, TRBD2 (5 bases). The CDR3 is made up of 13 amino acids. The V end lost 11 bases, the J end lost 2 bases, and 16 bases lay between the germline ends. The germline gives CDR1 MNHEY, CDR2 SMNVEV (reference sequence). The CDR3 bases are TGTGCCTCCGGGGAGCGGAGCACCTACGAGCAGTACTTC. Protein: CASGERSTYEQYF.

The chain employs TRBV21-1 and TRBJ1-5; the D call of TRBD1 is as the table states it, not checked on the DNA. TRBV21-1 is described as a pseudogene. This CDR3 contains 16 residues. CDR3 amino acids: CASSPPLDSSNQPQHF. The CDR3 coding sequence is TGTGCCAGCAGCCCTCCCCTGGACAGCAGCAATCAGCCCCAGCATTTT.